Presented here are 3 T cell receptor beta chains from one specimen sequenced in a study of cytomegalovirus exposure and HLA in healthy donors. Here immunoSEQ multiplex PCR was the method, and the copy in TCRdb shows in-frame clones only, minus some. The sample lists approximately 65,000 clones, over 80% occurring once. The sample consisted of PBMCs. These receptors were obtained from a man between 18 and 35 years old in good health and CMV-seronegative.

Worth noting for this clone: Other DNA sequences from this sample encode an identical CDR3 as well. The chain combines TRBV13 with TRBJ2-1, with 11 nucleotides matching TRBD1. Germline loops: CDR1 PRHDT, CDR2 FYEKMQ (reference sequence). Unmatched junction bases numbered 5, after V lost 0 bases and J lost 10 bases. The CDR3 is 15 amino acids. The DNA of the CDR3 is TGTGCCAGCAGCTTAGGGGACAGGGGGCCCCGGGAGCAGTTCTTC. Translated, it gives CASSLGDRGPREQFF.

The chain couples TRBV7-2 to TRBJ2-7, with 8 bases lining up with TRBD1. The V and J ends lost 3 bases and 3 bases, in that order; junction bases with no gene match: 1. Germline CDR1 reads SGHTA; CDR2 reads FQGNSA. The CDR3 loop spans 13 amino acids. CDR3 amino acids: CASSFTGGYEQYF. The CDR3 nucleotides are TGTGCCAGCAGCTTCACAGGGGGCTACGAGCAGTACTTC.

This sequence joins TRBV7-2 and TRBJ2-1; 8 bases align to TRBD2. V lost 2 bases to trimming and J lost 4 bases; unmatched junction nucleotides: 13. Germline loops: CDR1 SGHTA, CDR2 FQGNSA. The CDR3 spans 18 residues. Here the CDR3 reads CASSLRGGTSSPYNEQFF. The CDR3 region has the DNA TGTGCCAGCAGCTTAAGGGGAGGGACTAGTAGCCCTTACAATGAGCAGTTCTTC.